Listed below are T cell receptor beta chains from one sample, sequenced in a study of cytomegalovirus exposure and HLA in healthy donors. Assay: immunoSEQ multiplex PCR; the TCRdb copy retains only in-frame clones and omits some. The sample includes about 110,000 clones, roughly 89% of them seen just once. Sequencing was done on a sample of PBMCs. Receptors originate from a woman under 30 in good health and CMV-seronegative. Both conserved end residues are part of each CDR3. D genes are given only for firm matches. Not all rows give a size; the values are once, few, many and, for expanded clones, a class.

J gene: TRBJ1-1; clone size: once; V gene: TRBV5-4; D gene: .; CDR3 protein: CASSPQGSLGTEAFF; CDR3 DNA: TGTGCCAGCAGCCCGCAGGGCTCTCTAGGGACTGAAGCTTTCTTT
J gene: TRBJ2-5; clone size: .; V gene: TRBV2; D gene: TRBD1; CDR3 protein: CASVPDRGETQYF; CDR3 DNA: TGTGCCAGCGTTCCGGACAGGGGAGAGACCCAGTACTTC
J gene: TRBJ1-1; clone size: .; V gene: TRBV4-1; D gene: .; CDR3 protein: CASSQEVSRNTEAFF; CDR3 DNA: TGCGCCAGCAGCCAAGAAGTCAGTCGAAACACTGAAGCTTTCTTT
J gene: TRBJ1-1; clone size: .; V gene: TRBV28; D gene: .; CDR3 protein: CASSGRAEAFF; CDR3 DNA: TGTGCCAGCAGTGGGAGGGCTGAAGCTTTCTTT
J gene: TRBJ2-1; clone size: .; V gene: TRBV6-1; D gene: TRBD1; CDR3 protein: CASKRGQGSHEQFF; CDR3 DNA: TGTGCCAGCAAGAGAGGACAGGGTAGTCATGAGCAGTTCTTC
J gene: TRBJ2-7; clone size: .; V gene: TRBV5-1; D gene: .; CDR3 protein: CASSDGQTYEQYF; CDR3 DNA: TGCGCCAGCAGCGACGGACAGACCTACGAGCAGTACTTC
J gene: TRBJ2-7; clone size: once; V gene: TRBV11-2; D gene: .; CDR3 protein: CASSLAVAGRREQYF; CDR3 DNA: TGTGCCAGCAGCTTAGCGGTGGCAGGGCGAAGGGAGCAGTACTTC
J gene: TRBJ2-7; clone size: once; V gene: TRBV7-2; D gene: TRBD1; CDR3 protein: CASSLRGQGVYEQYF; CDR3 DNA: TGTGCCAGCAGCCTTAGGGGACAGGGAGTCTACGAGCAGTACTTC
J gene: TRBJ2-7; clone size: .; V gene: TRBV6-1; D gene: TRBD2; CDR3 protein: CASSAWQGAGGYEQYF; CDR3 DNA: TGTGCCAGCAGTGCCTGGCAGGGAGCGGGAGGGTACGAGCAGTACTTC
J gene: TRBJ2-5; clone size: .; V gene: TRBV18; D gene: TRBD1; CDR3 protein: CASSRGQGGQETQYF; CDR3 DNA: TGTGCCAGCTCACGGGGACAGGGCGGGCAAGAGACCCAGTACTTC
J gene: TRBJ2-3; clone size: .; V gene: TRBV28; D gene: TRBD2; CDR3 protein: CASSFSSGSPDTQYF; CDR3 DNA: TGTGCCAGCAGTTTTAGTAGCGGGAGCCCAGATACGCAGTATTTT
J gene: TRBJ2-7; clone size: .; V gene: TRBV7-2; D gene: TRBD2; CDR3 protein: CASSRGLAGGRSYEQYF; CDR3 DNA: TGTGCCAGCAGCCGAGGACTAGCGGGGGGCCGCTCCTACGAGCAGTACTTC
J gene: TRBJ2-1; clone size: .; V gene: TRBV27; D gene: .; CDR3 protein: CASSLQGVGNEQFF; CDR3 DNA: TGTGCCAGCAGTCTACAGGGTGTGGGCAATGAGCAGTTCTTC
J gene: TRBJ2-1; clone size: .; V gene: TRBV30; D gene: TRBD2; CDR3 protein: CAWSKGTSGISYNEQFF; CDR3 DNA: TGTGCCTGGAGTAAGGGGACTAGCGGGATTTCCTACAATGAGCAGTTCTTC
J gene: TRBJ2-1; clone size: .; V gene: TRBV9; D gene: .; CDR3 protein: CASSVEGRVAYNEQFF; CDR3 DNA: TGTGCCAGCAGCGTAGAAGGGCGGGTCGCCTACAATGAGCAGTTCTTC
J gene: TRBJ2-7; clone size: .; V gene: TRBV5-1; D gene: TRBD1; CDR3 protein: CASSQIPGQGEREQYF; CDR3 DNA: TGCGCCAGCAGCCAAATTCCGGGACAGGGAGAACGCGAGCAGTACTTC
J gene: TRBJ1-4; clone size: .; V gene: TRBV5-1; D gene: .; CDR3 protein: CASSLSEREKLFF; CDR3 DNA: TGCGCCAGCAGCTTATCCGAGAGAGAAAAACTGTTTTTT
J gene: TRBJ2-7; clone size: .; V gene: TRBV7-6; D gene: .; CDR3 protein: CASSLGGDEQYF; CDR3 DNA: TGTGCCAGCAGCTTAGGGGGGGACGAGCAGTACTTC
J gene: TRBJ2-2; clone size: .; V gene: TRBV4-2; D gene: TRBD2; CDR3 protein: CASSRTRRAGATGELFF; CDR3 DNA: TGTGCCAGCAGCCGAACGAGACGAGCGGGAGCCACCGGGGAGCTGTTTTTT
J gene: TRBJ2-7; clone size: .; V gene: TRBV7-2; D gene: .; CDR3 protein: CASTPGPGGSSYEQYF; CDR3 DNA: TGTGCCAGCACCCCCGGGCCAGGGGGGAGCTCCTACGAGCAGTACTTC
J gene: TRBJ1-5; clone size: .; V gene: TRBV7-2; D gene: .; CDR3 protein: CASSSSVHGNQPQHF; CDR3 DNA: TGTGCCAGCAGCTCCTCGGTACACGGGAATCAGCCCCAGCATTTT
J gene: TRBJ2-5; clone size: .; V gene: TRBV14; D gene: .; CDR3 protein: CASSQDRGPNQETQYF; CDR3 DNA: TGTGCCAGCAGCCAAGATCGCGGCCCAAACCAAGAGACCCAGTACTTC
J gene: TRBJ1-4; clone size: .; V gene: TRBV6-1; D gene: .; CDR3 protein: CASSEFEGQSGEKLFF; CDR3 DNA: TGTGCCAGCAGTGAATTTGAGGGACAAAGCGGAGAAAAACTGTTTTTT
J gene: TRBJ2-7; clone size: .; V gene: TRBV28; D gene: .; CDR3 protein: CASSLGGTYEQYF; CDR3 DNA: TGTGCCAGCAGTTTAGGCGGTACCTACGAGCAGTACTTC
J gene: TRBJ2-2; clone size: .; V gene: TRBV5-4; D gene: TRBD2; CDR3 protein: CASSPRTRINTGELFF; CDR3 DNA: TGTGCCAGCAGCCCTCGGACTAGGATTAACACCGGGGAGCTGTTTTTT
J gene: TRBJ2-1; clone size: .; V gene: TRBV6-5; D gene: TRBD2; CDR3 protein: CASWGGNEQFF; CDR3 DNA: TGTGCCAGCTGGGGGGGCAATGAGCAGTTCTTC
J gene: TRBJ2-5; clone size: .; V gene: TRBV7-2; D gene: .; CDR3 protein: CASSQEVIQETQYF; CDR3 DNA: TGTGCCAGCAGCCAAGAGGTTATCCAAGAGACCCAGTACTTC
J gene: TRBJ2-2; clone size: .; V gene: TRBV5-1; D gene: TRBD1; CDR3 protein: CASSILPGQGNTGELFF; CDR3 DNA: TGCGCCAGCAGCATACTACCGGGACAGGGCAACACCGGGGAGCTGTTTTTT
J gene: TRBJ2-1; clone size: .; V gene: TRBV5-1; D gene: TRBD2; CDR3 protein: CASSLSGRRDNEQFF; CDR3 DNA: TGCGCCAGCAGCTTAAGCGGGAGAAGGGACAATGAGCAGTTCTTC
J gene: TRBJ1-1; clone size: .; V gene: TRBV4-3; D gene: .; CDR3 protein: CASSPLGGNTEAFF; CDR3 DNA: TGCGCCAGCAGCCCGCTCGGGGGGAACACTGAAGCTTTCTTT
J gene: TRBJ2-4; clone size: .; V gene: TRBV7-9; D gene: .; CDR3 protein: CASSFSGLGKNIQYF; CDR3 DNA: TGTGCCAGCAGCTTTAGCGGTCTGGGCAAAAACATTCAGTACTTC